The text below deals with one T cell receptor (beta chain). This specimen comes from a study of shared clonotypes between healthy human individuals. V dropped 5 bases and J dropped 3 bases, with 17 bases sitting between them. This CDR3 is built from 16 residues. In germline, CDR1 is MGHRA, CDR2 YSYEKL. The protocol was immunoSEQ multiplex PCR, while the TCRdb copy is restricted to in-frame clones and leaves out a portion. The data contain roughly 2.6 million clones, approximately 94% of them singletons. The sample comprised naive CD4+ T cells sorted from blood. Subset here: CD45RA+ positively selected. The chain couples TRBV4-1 to TRBJ2-1; D might be TRBD1 or TRBD2, each matching 5 bases. This clonotype was obtained from a man in his late teens or twenties in good health. The CDR3 here is CASSFAGTRGYNEQFF. The CDR3 coding sequence is TGCGCCAGCAGCTTCGCCGGGACCCGAGGCTACAATGAGCAGTTCTTC.